A single sample is the source of the 7 T cell receptor beta chains below, sequenced in a study of sequential checkpoint blockade in melanoma. Treatment indicated: randomized to nivolumab then ipilimumab (arm A) or the reverse (arm B). TCRdb keeps only in-frame clones here, not all; method: immunoSEQ multiplex PCR. This sample has 4,000 to 5,000 clones; approximately 25% occur once, and the top ten carry around 30%. The specimen was tumor tissue (inferred from file names), collected from a patient given nivolumab and ipilimumab in sequence. The source of these receptors is a human donor with melanoma.

The V and J genes are TRBV11-3 and TRBJ2-1, with a possible D match to TRBD2 (6 bases). CDR1 is SGHNT, CDR2 YENEEA, per germline. Trimming left V 6 bases short and J 6 bases short, with 21 bases between. This CDR3 is built from 16 residues. The CDR3 is CASRRGISGPSNEQFF. CDR3 nucleotides: TGTGCCAGCAGGAGGGGAATTAGCGGACCGTCCAATGAGCAGTTCTTC.

This clone was detected once. This chain links TRBV12-5 with TRBJ2-7, with D perhaps TRBD2 (6 bases). In germline, CDR1 is LGHNT, CDR2 FRNRAP. The CDR3 loop spans 17 amino acids. Trimming pared 8 bases from V and 3 bases from J, leaving 26 bases between. The CDR3 sequence: CASNPGGSGLGGYEQYF. The CDR3 nucleotides are TGTGCTAGTAACCCTGGGGGTTCGGGGCTCGGGGGCTACGAGCAGTACTTC.

The chain links TRBV19 to TRBJ2-5, with TRBD1 as a possible D gene (6 bases). V was trimmed by 5 bases and J by 8 bases, leaving 9 bases between them. The germline V gene has CDR1 LNHDA and CDR2 SQIVND (reference sequence). This CDR3 is built from 11 residues. The CDR3 is CASSVQGTQYF. The CDR3 coding sequence is TGTGCCAGTAGTGTACAGGGTACCCAGTACTTC. The complete variable domain, with remaining parts taken from reference TRBV19 and TRBJ2-5, reads DGGITQSPKYLFRKEGQNVTLSCEQNLNHDAMYWYRQDPGQGLRLIYYSQIVNDFQKGDIAEGYSVSREKKESFPLTVTSAQKNPTAFYLCASSVQGTQYFGPGTRLLVL.

This clone was detected only a few times. This chain connects TRBV5-1 to TRBJ2-2, with a possible D match to TRBD2 (6 bases). The CDR3 spans 15 residues. Trimming stripped 1 base from V and 7 bases from J, with 14 bases between. Germline V CDR1 and CDR2: SGHRS, YFSETQ. The CDR3 is CASSLSASVGGELFF. The CDR3 DNA follows: TGCGCCAGCAGCTTGTCGGCTAGCGTTGGCGGGGAGCTGTTTTTT. The whole variable domain, remainder taken from reference TRBV5-1 and TRBJ2-2, is KAGVTQTPRYLIKTRGQQVTLSCSPISGHRSVSWYQQTPGQGLQFLFEYFSETQRNKGNFPGRFSGRQFSNSRSEMNVSTLELGDSALYLCASSLSASVGGELFFGEGSRLTVL.

This clone was found a few times. This rearrangement joins TRBV2 to TRBJ1-6, with TRBD1 matching 7 bases. V lost 6 bases and J lost 1; bases outside the gene matches: 6. The CDR3 spans 16 residues. The germline V gene encodes CDR1 SNHLY and CDR2 FYNNEI. The DNA for the CDR3 is TGTGCCAGCAGGGTTCAGGGGGTGTCCTATAATTCACCCCTCCACTTT. Translating gives CASRVQGVSYNSPLHF.

The count of this clone is one. The rearrangement links TRBV19 to TRBJ2-5, with TRBD1 matching over 7 bases. This CDR3 has 13 amino acids. Trimming at V came to 4 bases and at J to 2 bases, leaving 1 base not matched to a gene. Germline loops: CDR1 LNHDA, CDR2 SQIVND (reference sequence). The CDR3 region is CASSTTGQETQYF. DNA of the CDR3: TGTGCCAGTAGTACGACAGGGCAAGAGACCCAGTACTTC.

This clone was recorded many times. The rearrangement uses TRBV11-3 and TRBJ2-3, with TRBD1 as a possible D gene (6 bases). CDR1 and CDR2 from the germline V gene are SGHNT and YENEEA. The CDR3 sequence is 15 residues long. V lost 5 bases and J lost 2, with 14 bases in between. The CDR3 region is CASSPRQENTDTQYF. CDR3 DNA: TGTGCCAGCAGCCCAAGACAGGAGAACACAGATACGCAGTATTTT.